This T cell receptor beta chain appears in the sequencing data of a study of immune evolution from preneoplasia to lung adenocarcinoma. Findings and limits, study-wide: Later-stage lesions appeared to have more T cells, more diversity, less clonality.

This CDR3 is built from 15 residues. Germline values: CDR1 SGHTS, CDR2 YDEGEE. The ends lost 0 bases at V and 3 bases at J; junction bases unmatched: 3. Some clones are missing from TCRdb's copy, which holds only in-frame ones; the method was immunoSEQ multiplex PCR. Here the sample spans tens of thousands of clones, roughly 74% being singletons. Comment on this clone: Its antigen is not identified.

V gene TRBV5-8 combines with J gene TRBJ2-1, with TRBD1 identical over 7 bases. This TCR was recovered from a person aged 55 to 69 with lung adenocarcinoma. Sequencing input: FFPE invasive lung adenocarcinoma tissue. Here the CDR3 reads CASSLGDRSYNEQFF. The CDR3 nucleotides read TGTGCCAGCAGCTTGGGGGACAGAAGCTACAATGAGCAGTTCTTC.